The 24 T cell receptor beta chains listed next were all sequenced from one sample in a study of chemoradiotherapy in HPV16-positive cancers. Repertoires were generated with immunoSEQ multiplex PCR, while TCRdb's copy carries only in-frame clones and drops some. Of approximately 12,000 clones listed, approximately 90% are singletons. The material was blood, obtained from a patient who underwent chemoradiotherapy. These receptors all stem from a human donor with HPV-associated anogenital cancer.

The rearrangement links TRBV27 to TRBJ1-5; D possibly corresponds to TRBD1 (6 bases). The CDR3 is 14 amino acids. Trimming shortened V by 6 bases and J by 3 bases, and 12 bases separated the two germline ends. CDR1 and CDR2 (germline): MNHEY, SMNVEV (reference sequence). The CDR3 here is CASSYRAYNQPQHF. The CDR3 coding sequence is TGTGCCAGCAGCTACAGGGCTTACAATCAGCCCCAGCATTTT.

In its sample, this clone was seen once. The CDR3 DNA sequence: TGCGCCAGCAGCCATGTGACAGGGGCAAATCAGCCCCAGCATTTT. It encodes CASSHVTGANQPQHF. This sequence joins TRBV4-1 and TRBJ1-5, with 8 nucleotides matching TRBD1. The germline CDR1 and CDR2 sequences are MGHRA and YSYEKL. There are 15 residues in the CDR3. Losses at the gene ends were 3 bases for V and 4 bases for J; bases not matched to a gene: 5.

This chain uses TRBV19 with TRBJ1-1; D possibly corresponds to TRBD1 (6 bases). This CDR3 contains 12 residues. Trimming cost V 8 bases and J 4 bases, with 11 bases left between them. Germline loops: CDR1 LNHDA, CDR2 SQIVND (reference sequence). DNA of the CDR3: TGTGCCAGTTCTAAGGGGGGCACTGAAGCTTTCTTT. Translation: CASSKGGTEAFF.

This clone showed up just once. The DNA for the CDR3 is TGTGCCAGCAGTTACTCGGGGCCAACCTACGAGCAGTACTTC. The encoded protein is CASSYSGPTYEQYF. The chain recombines TRBV6-9 with TRBJ2-7; D tentatively fits TRBD1 or TRBD2 (5 bases each). Trimming shortened V by 3 bases and J by 2 bases, and 11 bases separated the two germline ends. Germline-derived CDR1 and CDR2 are MNHGY and SVAAGI. The CDR3 has 14 amino acids.

The J gene is TRBJ2-5, the V gene TRBV18; a possible D gene is TRBD1 (5 bases). The J call may be in error: the DNA end matches TRBJ2-7 better. The CDR3 consists of 13 residues. The V gene's germline CDR1 is KGHSH and CDR2 LQKENI. DNA of the CDR3: TGTGCCAGCTCACCACGAAGGGGCCACGAGCAGTACTTC. Its protein is CASSPRRGHEQYF.

The CDR3 coding sequence is TGTGCCAGCAGTGAGATGACAGGGGGAGTCACTGAAGCTTTCTTT. Its translation: CASSEMTGGVTEAFF. This chain joins TRBV6-1 and TRBJ1-1, with 9 nucleotides matching TRBD1. The CDR3 length is 15 residues. After removal of 3 bases from V and 4 bases from J, the junction contained 6 bases not matched to a gene. Germline V gives CDR1 MNHNS, CDR2 SASEGT.

V usage is TRBV7-8 and J usage is TRBJ1-6, with TRBD1 matching over 7 bases. The germline V gene has CDR1 SGHVS and CDR2 FQNEAQ. V lost 4 bases to trimming and J lost 2 bases; unmatched junction nucleotides: 2. The CDR3 is made up of 15 amino acids. The CDR3 DNA reads as TGTGCCAGCAGCTCCGGACAGGCCTATAATTCACCCCTCCACTTT. This codes for CASSSGQAYNSPLHF.

Here the CDR3 reads CASSPWIGKATYNEQFF. The CDR3 region has the DNA TGTGCCAGCAGCCCCTGGATAGGGAAAGCGACCTACAATGAGCAGTTCTTC. The rearrangement links TRBV9 to TRBJ2-1; no clear D. V lost 4 bases and J 2 bases, leaving 19 bases between the germline ends. The germline V gene encodes CDR1 SGDLS and CDR2 YYNGEE. The CDR3 runs 17 residues. Full variable domain (remainder filled in from reference TRBV9 and TRBJ2-1): DSGVTQTPKHLITATGQRVTLRCSPRSGDLSVYWYQQSLDQGLQFLIQYYNGEERAKGNILERFSAQQFPDLHSELNLSSLELGDSALYFCASSPWIGKATYNEQFFGPGTRLTVL.

This chain uses TRBV2 with TRBJ1-2; D unclear. From germline, CDR1 is SNHLY and CDR2 FYNNEI. Trimming cost V 5 bases and J 7 bases, with 14 bases left between them. The length of the CDR3 is 13 residues. Here the CDR3 DNA reads TGTGCCAGCAGTACTCAAGGGTTGAGTGGCTACACCTTC. Translating it yields CASSTQGLSGYTF. The full variable domain, rest sourced from reference TRBV2 and TRBJ1-2, is EPEVTQTPSHQVTQMGQEVILRCVPISNHLYFYWYRQILGQKVEFLVSFYNNEISEKSEIFDDQFSVERPDGSNFTLKIRSTKLEDSAMYFCASSTQGLSGYTFGSGTRLTVV.

This clone showed up just a few times. The J gene is TRBJ2-7, the V gene TRBV4-1, with a possible D match to TRBD2 (7 bases). CDR3 length: 17 amino acids. CDR1 and CDR2 from the germline V gene are MGHRA and YSYEKL. V lost 1 base and J lost 4, with 20 bases in between. The CDR3 coding sequence is TGCGCCAGCAGCCAAGGGATTCTCGTGCGGGGGCAATACGAGCAGTACTTC. This sequence encodes CASSQGILVRGQYEQYF.

The genes are TRBV7-9 and TRBJ2-5, with 8 bases aligning to TRBD2. The CDR3 runs to 14 residues. Per the germline V gene, CDR1 is SEHNR and CDR2 is FQNEAQ (reference sequence). Trimming cost V 3 bases and J 5 bases; bases outside gene matches: 5. CDR3 coding DNA: TGTGCCAGCAGCTTCCGCGGGGGGCTGGAGACCCAGTACTTC. As protein: CASSFRGGLETQYF.

The CDR3 coding sequence is TGTGCCAGCAGCTCAAAAGGACAGGGGGCAGATACGCAGTATTTT. It translates to CASSSKGQGADTQYF. The chain carries TRBV5-4 and TRBJ2-3, with TRBD1 matching 10 bases. There are 15 residues in the CDR3. The V gene's germline CDR1 is SGHNT and CDR2 YYREEE (reference sequence). The V gene end was trimmed by 3 bases and the J gene end by 4 bases; junction bases not matched to a gene: 5.

The chain is built from TRBV6-1 and TRBJ2-1; 8 nucleotides match TRBD1. The CDR3 extends over 15 amino acids. Germline V gives CDR1 MNHNS, CDR2 SASEGT. Trimming cost V 4 bases and J 5 bases; bases outside gene matches: 7. The CDR3 nucleotides are TGTGCCAGCAGTGTCCGGGACAGGCGTGACAATGAGCAGTTCTTC. Translating gives CASSVRDRRDNEQFF.

The chain links TRBV6-1 to TRBJ2-7; no reliable D call. Germline V CDR1 and CDR2: MNHNS, SASEGT. V shed 1 base and J shed 5 bases, with 15 bases lying between them. The CDR3 has 15 residues. The CDR3 loop is CASSEEGPSWHEQYF. As DNA, the CDR3 is TGTGCCAGCAGTGAAGAGGGCCCGTCCTGGCACGAGCAGTACTTC.

CDR3 protein: CASYTHRGLHYGYTF. Written as DNA, the CDR3 is TGTGCCAGCTATACCCACCGAGGGCTACACTATGGCTACACCTTC. This sequence joins TRBV27 and TRBJ1-2; D call uncertain. Germline lookup yields CDR1 MNHEY and CDR2 SMNVEV (reference sequence). This CDR3 has 15 residues. V was trimmed by 8 bases and J by 3 bases, leaving 19 bases between them.

The rearrangement joins TRBV30 to TRBJ1-5; tentative D call: TRBD1 (6 bases). The germline V gene encodes CDR1 GTSNPN and CDR2 SVGIG (reference sequence). Trimming shortened V by 0 bases and J by 7 bases, and 10 bases separated the two germline ends. This CDR3 comprises 13 residues. CDR3 sequence reads: CAWSVNREQPQHF. The CDR3 DNA reads as TGTGCCTGGAGTGTCAACAGGGAACAGCCCCAGCATTTT.

V and J are TRBV7-9 and TRBJ1-5; no firm D call. Germline V gene lookup returns CDR1 SEHNR and CDR2 FQNEAQ (reference sequence). Trimming removed 1 base from V and 6 bases from J, with 7 bases in between. The CDR3 length is 13 residues. The CDR3 sequence: CASSLGVSQPQHF. For the CDR3, the DNA is TGTGCCAGCAGCTTAGGGGTATCTCAGCCCCAGCATTTT.

The chain couples TRBV4-3 to TRBJ2-2; a weak D match, TRBD2 (6 bases). Germline V gene lookup returns CDR1 LGHNA and CDR2 YSLEER. The CDR3 sequence is 14 residues long. Trimming took off 5 bases at V and 5 bases at J, with 12 bases between the two ends. CDR3 sequence reads: CASSYLGGTGELFF. CDR3 sequence (DNA): TGCGCCAGCAGCTACCTGGGGGGTACCGGGGAGCTGTTTTTT.

The genes are TRBV9 and TRBJ1-3; no definite D call. From germline, CDR1 is SGDLS and CDR2 YYNGEE. The CDR3 contains 16 residues. V gave up 0 bases and J gave up 0 bases, with 10 bases separating them. CDR3 DNA sequence: TGTGCCAGCAGCGTAGATCACACAACCTCTGGAAACACCATATATTTT. It specifies CASSVDHTTSGNTIYF.

The chain combines TRBV15 with TRBJ1-2; 8 positions match TRBD1. This CDR3 comprises 14 residues. Germline lookup yields CDR1 LNHNV and CDR2 YYDKDF (reference sequence). V lost 0 bases, J lost 8 bases, and 5 bases stayed unmatched. CDR3 sequence: CATSRDEQGDGYTF. In nucleotides, the CDR3 is TGTGCCACCAGCAGAGATGAACAGGGGGACGGCTACACCTTC.

The genes are TRBV9 and TRBJ1-6, with D possibly being TRBD1 (5 bases). CDR1 is SGDLS, CDR2 YYNGEE, per germline. This CDR3 has 15 amino acids. The V and J ends lost 0 bases and 7 bases respectively, with 11 bases between them. The CDR3 reads CASSVAGRVNSPLHF. The CDR3 DNA is TGTGCCAGCAGCGTAGCTGGCAGGGTAAATTCACCCCTCCACTTT.

The gene calls are TRBV5-4 and TRBJ1-1, with TRBD1 as a possible D gene (6 bases). The CDR3 runs 15 residues. Germline CDR1 reads SGHNT; CDR2 reads YYREEE (reference sequence). The V and J ends lost 5 bases and 2 bases respectively, with 16 bases between them. CDR3 sequence reads: CASREQGGSNTEAFF. DNA for the CDR3: TGTGCCAGCAGGGAACAGGGAGGGAGTAACACTGAAGCTTTCTTT. The variable domain in full, with the rest retrieved from reference TRBV5-4 and TRBJ1-1, is ETGVTQSPTHLIKTRGQQVTLRCSSQSGHNTVSWYQQALGQGPQFIFQYYREEENGRGNFPPRFSGLQFPNYSSELNVNALELDDSALYLCASREQGGSNTEAFFGQGTRLTVV.

To note about this clone: The identical CDR3 is also encoded by other nucleotide sequences in the sample. The rearrangement uses TRBV29-1 and TRBJ1-1; TRBD1 agrees at 7 bases. V lost 6 bases, J lost 2 bases, and 6 bases stayed unmatched. Germline V gene lookup returns CDR1 SQVTM and CDR2 ANQGSEA. CDR3 length: 13 residues. CDR3 in DNA: TGCAGCGTCCGGACAGGCGGTAACACTGAAGCTTTCTTT. It is translated as CSVRTGGNTEAFF.

The CDR3 loop reads CASSESLRGSYEQYF. As DNA, the CDR3 is TGTGCCAGCAGTGAATCCCTCAGGGGATCCTACGAGCAGTACTTC. The V and J genes are TRBV25-1 and TRBJ2-7, with a tentative D call TRBD1 (6 bases). CDR3 length: 15 amino acids. Germline loops: CDR1 MGHDK, CDR2 SYGVNS. The ends were cut back, 1 base at V and 1 base at J, with 11 bases in the middle.